Listed below are T cell receptor beta chains from one sample, sequenced in a study of T cells in Graves' hyperthyroidism and ophthalmopathy. In TCRdb, the multiplex PCR reads were re-called with MiXCR into one record per CDR3 protein. The data show around 340,000 distinct CDR3 sequences, about 14% seen once. The sequenced material came from blood. These receptors were taken from a young woman with Graves' hyperthyroidism. CDR3s include the opening cysteine and the closing phenylalanine or tryptophan. Each record gives: clone size, D gene, J gene, V gene, CDR3 protein, CDR3 DNA. A D gene is named only where the DNA matches it firmly. Some rows have no size entry. The others give once, few or many, or a class for an expanded clone.

>.|.|TRBJ2-2|TRBV27
CASRGRGRGELFF
TGTGCCAGCAGGGGTCGGGGTAGGGGGGAGCTGTTTTTT
>many|TRBD2|TRBJ2-7|TRBV28
CASSLSSREGEQYF
TGTGCCAGCAGTTTATCTTCGCGGGAGGGCGAGCAGTACTTC
>many|TRBD1|TRBJ1-2|TRBV2
CASRETGRGYGYTF
TGTGCCAGCAGAGAGACAGGGCGGGGCTATGGCTACACCTTC
>.|TRBD2|TRBJ2-7|TRBV20-1
CSASISGSSDEQYF
TGCAGTGCTTCCATCAGCGGGAGTAGCGACGAGCAGTACTTC
>.|.|TRBJ1-1|TRBV12-5
CASGLGPDTEAFF
TGTGCTAGTGGCCTGGGACCTGACACTGAAGCTTTCTTT
>few|.|TRBJ1-1|TRBV5-4
CASSSPGGVDTEAFF
TGTGCCAGCAGCTCCCCGGGGGGGGTGGACACTGAAGCTTTCTTT
>.|.|TRBJ2-2|TRBV5-1
CASSGSSIVNTGELFF
TGCGCCAGCAGCGGGAGCTCGATAGTGAACACCGGGGAGCTGTTTTTT
>many|.|TRBJ1-6|TRBV6-1
CASSASGSPLHF
TGTGCCAGCAGTGCCTCGGGCTCACCCCTCCACTTT
>many|.|TRBJ2-2|TRBV30
CAWSVGFRNTGELFF
TGTGCCTGGAGTGTTGGGTTCCGAAACACCGGGGAGCTGTTTTTT
>.|.|TRBJ2-1|TRBV14
CASSHPAAGEQFF
TGTGCCAGCAGCCATCCCGCAGCGGGTGAGCAGTTCTTC
>many|TRBD2|TRBJ2-7|TRBV30
CAWGLAGEYEQYF
TGTGCCTGGGGACTAGCGGGAGAATACGAGCAGTACTTC
>many|.|TRBJ1-5|TRBV12-3/TRBV12-4
CASRAGVAQPQHF
TGTGCCAGCAGAGCGGGGGTTGCTCAGCCCCAGCATTTT
>.|.|TRBJ2-7|TRBV7-2
CASSLLGPGHEQYF
TGTGCCAGCAGCTTATTGGGACCTGGGCACGAGCAGTACTTC
>.|.|TRBJ2-1|TRBV30
CAWTPPDNEQFF
TGTGCCTGGACCCCGCCGGACAATGAGCAGTTCTTC
>many|TRBD1|TRBJ2-1|TRBV28
CASSSPRDRLNNEQFF
TGTGCCAGCAGTTCGCCCCGGGACAGGTTGAACAATGAGCAGTTCTTC
>many|.|TRBJ1-5|TRBV27
CASSSITAYSNQPQHF
TGTGCCAGCAGTTCCATTACAGCTTATAGCAATCAGCCCCAGCATTTT
>many|.|TRBJ1-4|TRBV27
CASSLVFNEKLFF
TGTGCCAGCAGTTTGGTGTTTAATGAAAAACTGTTTTTT
>few|.|TRBJ2-5|TRBV6-2/TRBV6-3
CASSNPPDSSRTQYF
TGTGCCAGCTCAAATCCCCCGGACTCCTCCCGGACCCAGTACTTC
>.|TRBD1|TRBJ1-5|TRBV24-1
CATGQDNQPQHF
TGTGCCACAGGACAGGATAATCAGCCCCAGCATTTT
>many|.|TRBJ2-3|TRBV5-1
CASSISAAGTDTQYF
TGCGCCAGCAGCATTAGCGCGGCAGGCACAGATACGCAGTATTTT
>.|.|TRBJ1-5|TRBV20-1
CSAREGNPNQPQHF
TGCAGTGCCAGAGAGGGGAACCCAAATCAGCCCCAGCATTTT
>.|.|TRBJ1-6|TRBV9
CASSAGHEPNSPLHF
TGTGCCAGCAGCGCCGGACACGAGCCAAATTCACCCCTCCACTTT
>.|.|TRBJ1-5|TRBV6-6
CASSYRNVSWGMGGINQPQHF
TGTGCCAGCAGTTACCGGAACGTATCTTGGGGGATGGGGGGTATCAATCAGCCCCAGCATTTT
>few|TRBD2|TRBJ2-2|TRBV9
CASSVDPSGGRNTGELFF
TGTGCCAGCAGCGTAGATCCTAGCGGGGGTAGGAACACCGGGGAGCTGTTTTTT
>.|TRBD2|TRBJ2-5|TRBV19
CASSLLAGVETQYF
TGTGCCAGTAGTTTACTAGCGGGAGTGGAGACCCAGTACTTC
>.|.|TRBJ1-5|TRBV28
CASSMGWAGNQPQHF
TGTGCCAGTAGTATGGGTTGGGCCGGCAATCAGCCCCAGCATTTT
>many|.|TRBJ2-7|TRBV15
CATSRDRGVPYEQYF
TGTGCCACCAGCAGAGACAGGGGGGTCCCCTACGAGCAGTACTTC
>many|.|TRBJ2-1|TRBV2
CASSDSASEFF
TGTGCCAGCAGTGACTCCGCTTCAGAGTTCTTC
>many|.|TRBJ2-3|TRBV12-3/TRBV12-4
CASALRGVDTQYF
TGTGCCAGCGCACTAAGGGGCGTCGATACGCAGTATTTT
>.|.|TRBJ2-6|TRBV6-2/TRBV6-3
CASSYLLGGSSGANVLTF
TGTGCCAGCAGTTACTTATTGGGCGGATCATCTGGGGCCAACGTCCTGACTTTC
>few|TRBD2|TRBJ2-7|TRBV20-1
CSARGQTSGYEQYF
TGCAGTGCTAGAGGTCAGACTAGCGGCTACGAGCAGTACTTC
>.|.|TRBJ1-1|TRBV25-1
CASSEHTASEGAFF
TGTGCCAGCAGTGAACACACTGCCTCCGAAGGGGCTTTCTTT
>.|.|TRBJ1-1|TRBV28
CASSPGWANTEAFF
TGTGCCAGCAGTCCAGGGTGGGCGAACACTGAAGCTTTCTTT
>many|.|TRBJ1-4|TRBV20-1
CSASEEKLFF
TGCAGTGCTAGTGAGGAAAAACTGTTTTTT
>few|TRBD1|TRBJ2-6|TRBV28
CASSLTGGGGANVLTF
TGTGCCAGCAGTTTGACAGGGGGCGGTGGGGCCAACGTCCTGACTTTC
>many|.|TRBJ2-5|TRBV28
CASSFAPGVVETQYF
TGTGCCAGCAGTTTTGCCCCAGGGGTCGTGGAGACCCAGTACTTC
>.|TRBD2|TRBJ2-2|TRBV4-1
CASSQVGLVPTGELFF
TGCGCCAGCAGCCAAGTGGGACTAGTTCCCACCGGGGAGCTGTTTTTT